The 10 T cell receptor beta chains reported below all come from one sample, sequenced in a study of cytomegalovirus exposure and HLA in healthy donors. PCR involved 60 Vbeta and 13 Jbeta primers. Measured with immunoSEQ multiplex PCR; TCRdb has only the in-frame clones, and not every one. The profile covers about 120,000 clones, with around 62% appearing a single time and roughly 9.8% taken by the ten largest. Sequences were obtained from PBMCs. The receptors shown here come from a woman aged 40 to 55 in good health and CMV-seropositive.

This clone appeared a few times. The V gene is TRBV6-5, the J gene TRBJ1-1; unclear D gene. The V gene's germline CDR1 is MNHEY and CDR2 SVGAGI. V lost 6 bases to trimming and J lost 1 base, with 12 bases between them. The CDR3 totals 14 residues. Here the CDR3 DNA reads TGTGCCAGCAGAATCCGACGAGGGAACACTGAAGCTTTCTTT. It specifies CASRIRRGNTEAFF.

This clone has more than one count but fewer than ten. The chain recombines TRBV10-3 with TRBJ2-5, with D perhaps matching TRBD1 (6 bases). The CDR3 consists of 13 residues. Trimming stripped 4 bases from V and 2 bases from J, with 8 bases between. Germline V gene data show CDR1 as ENHRY and CDR2 as SYGVKD. The CDR3, as DNA: TGTGCCATCAGTGCGGACAGACAAGAGACCCAGTACTTC. Translated: CAISADRQETQYF.

The chain couples TRBV15 to TRBJ2-7; 8 positions agree with TRBD1. The length of the CDR3 is 18 residues. Germline V lookup: CDR1 LNHNV, CDR2 YYDKDF (reference sequence). V was clipped by 0 bases and J by 5 bases; unmatched bases: 15. The CDR3 DNA reads TGTGCCACCAGCAGAGATCGGGGCAGGGGGCGGGCCGGCGACGAGCAGTACTTC. As protein: CATSRDRGRGRAGDEQYF.

The rearrangement uses TRBV5-1 and TRBJ2-7, with 7 bases aligning to TRBD1. The J segment lost 2 bases and the V segment lost 4 bases, leaving 6 bases of the junction unmatched. The CDR3 totals 14 residues. The germline V gene encodes CDR1 SGHRS and CDR2 YFSETQ. DNA of the CDR3: TGCGCCAGCAGCCCCCAGGGGGAAGCCTACGAGCAGTACTTC. Its translation is CASSPQGEAYEQYF.

This clone was picked up a small number of times. The rearrangement links TRBV28 to TRBJ1-2; TRBD1 aligns across 9 bases. Unmatched junction bases numbered 9, after V lost 6 bases and J lost 4 bases. Germline V gene sequence: CDR1 MDHEN, CDR2 SYDVKM. The CDR3 consists of 15 residues. DNA for the CDR3: TGTGCCAGCAGCCCGGGGACAGGGCTCCCCTATGGCTACACCTTC. It translates to CASSPGTGLPYGYTF.

This CDR3 reads CASTRDTGNTEAFF. The CDR3 coding sequence is TGTGCCAGCACCAGGGACACGGGAAACACTGAAGCTTTCTTT. The chain has TRBV6-4 and TRBJ1-1; a possible D gene is TRBD1 (6 bases). This CDR3 is built from 14 residues. V lost 7 bases, J lost 2 bases, and 14 bases lay in between. Germline V lookup: CDR1 MRHNA, CDR2 SNTAGT.

The CDR3 reads CASSMGGQGPREKLFF. The CDR3, as DNA: TGTGCCAGTAGTATGGGGGGACAGGGCCCCCGGGAAAAACTGTTTTTT. This chain links TRBV19 with TRBJ1-4, with 9 bases lining up with TRBD1. The V gene end was trimmed by 3 bases and the J gene end by 8 bases; junction bases not matched to a gene: 10. The CDR3 consists of 16 residues. Per the germline V gene, CDR1 is LNHDA and CDR2 is SQIVND (reference sequence).

The chain recombines TRBV7-9 with TRBJ2-7; 7 bases map to TRBD2. Germline CDR1 reads SEHNR; CDR2 reads FQNEAQ (reference sequence). V shed 4 bases, J shed 3 bases, and the junction held 6 bases outside the gene matches. The CDR3 length is 14 residues. The CDR3 region has the DNA TGTGCCAGCAGCTCCCAGCGGGAAGTCTACGAGCAGTACTTC. It yields the protein CASSSQREVYEQYF.

V gene TRBV9 combines with J gene TRBJ2-2; 8 nucleotides agree with TRBD2. In germline, CDR1 is SGDLS, CDR2 YYNGEE. This CDR3 region has 15 residues. V gave up 3 bases and J gave up 0 bases; unmatched junction bases: 1. CDR3 in DNA: TGTGCCAGCAGCGCTAGCGGGTCGAACACCGGGGAGCTGTTTTTT. Its translation is CASSASGSNTGELFF.

The genes are TRBV10-3 and TRBJ1-3, with 8 bases that match TRBD1. Trimming at V came to 2 bases and at J to 4 bases, leaving 4 bases not matched to a gene. The CDR3 spans 15 residues. Germline values: CDR1 ENHRY, CDR2 SYGVKD. The CDR3 DNA reads as TGTGCCATCAGTGAGGATGGGACAGGCGGAAACACCATATATTTT. Amino acid sequence: CAISEDGTGGNTIYF.